This T cell receptor (beta chain) was sequenced during a study of OX40 agonist ivuxolimab in advanced cancers. About the research overall: The dose-escalation group included hepatocellular carcinoma, melanoma, renal cell carcinoma and head and neck cancer.

Profiled with immunoSEQ multiplex PCR; TCRdb holds only in-frame clones, not every one. Here the sample spans tens of thousands of clones, approximately 92% being singletons. General observations from the study: Relative to CD4+, CD8+ T cells held more expanded clones on average. At doses 0.1 to 3.0 mg/kg, CD4+ and CD8+ clones expanded.

Germline lookup yields CDR1 SGHVS and CDR2 FQNEAQ. This CDR3 is built from 13 residues. Trimming at V came to 2 bases and at J to 5 bases, leaving 1 base not matched to a gene. This clone was observed a handful of times. Antigen unknown. Material: CD4+ or CD8+ T cells sorted from blood, obtained in a trial of the OX40 agonist ivuxolimab. The V call is TRBV7-8, the J call TRBJ1-1; 8 bases are shared with TRBD1. This TCR was sampled from an adult with an advanced solid tumor such as melanoma, head and neck, liver or kidney cancer. Here the CDR3 DNA reads TGTGCCAGCAGCTTAACAGGGGGGACTGAAGCTTTCTTT. Translation: CASSLTGGTEAFF.